Following are 20 T cell receptor beta chains from one sample sequenced in a study of sequential checkpoint blockade in melanoma. Treatment: randomized to nivolumab then ipilimumab (arm A) or the reverse (arm B). The table came from immunoSEQ multiplex PCR; TCRdb's copy has only in-frame clones and leaves some out. Altogether 21,000 or so clones are present, more than 80% being singletons, with the ten largest covering roughly a tenth. The starting material was CD8+ T cells sorted from blood (inferred from file names), obtained from a patient given nivolumab and ipilimumab in sequence. The source of these receptors is a human donor with melanoma.

By sample fraction, this clone is medium-sized. This chain joins TRBV11-2 and TRBJ2-2; TRBD1 matches at 8 bases. CDR1 is SGHAT and CDR2 is FQNNGV in the germline V gene. The CDR3 covers 16 residues. J was trimmed by 4 bases and V by 3 bases; bases with no gene match: 7. The CDR3 DNA reads as TGTGCCAGCAGCTTTCAGGGGGCAGGGACCACCGGGGAGCTGTTTTTT. Amino acid sequence: CASSFQGAGTTGELFF.

The gene calls are TRBV27 and TRBJ1-2, with D maybe TRBD1 (6 bases). CDR1 and CDR2 (germline): MNHEY, SMNVEV (reference sequence). Trimming removed 2 bases from V and 4 bases from J, with 11 bases in between. The CDR3 contains 14 residues. CDR3 sequence reads: CASSLVRGSYGYTF. The CDR3 DNA sequence: TGTGCCAGCAGTTTAGTCAGGGGCTCCTATGGCTACACCTTC.

This chain links TRBV7-9 with TRBJ1-4; 7 bases line up with TRBD1. The length of the CDR3 is 14 residues. V gave up 2 bases and J gave up 5 bases; unmatched junction bases: 2. Germline V CDR1 and CDR2: SEHNR, FQNEAQ (reference sequence). The CDR3 DNA reads as TGTGCCAGCAGCTTACAGGGGGGAAATGAAAAACTGTTTTTT. Amino acid sequence: CASSLQGGNEKLFF. Full variable domain (remainder filled in from reference TRBV7-9 and TRBJ1-4): DTGVSQNPRHKITKRGQNVTFRCDPISEHNRLYWYRQTLGQGPEFLTYFQNEAQLEKSRLLSDRFSAERPKGSFSTLEIQRTEQGDSAMYLCASSLQGGNEKLFFGSGTQLSVL.

The V and J genes are TRBV30 and TRBJ2-1; D unclear. Trimming left V 2 bases short and J 9 bases short, with 8 bases between. Germline CDR1 is GTSNPN and CDR2 is SVGIG (reference sequence). The CDR3 totals 11 residues. CDR3 DNA sequence: TGTGCCTGGAGTTGGAGATCTGAGCAGTTCTTC. Protein product: CAWSWRSEQFF. The complete variable domain, with remaining parts taken from reference TRBV30 and TRBJ2-1, reads SQTIHQWPATLVQPVGSPLSLECTVEGTSNPNLYWYRQAAGRGLQLLFYSVGIGQISSEVPQNLSASRPQDRQFILSSKKLLLSDSGFYLCAWSWRSEQFFGPGTRLTVL.

J is TRBJ2-7 and V is TRBV16; D is possibly TRBD1 (5 bases). Germline CDR1 reads KGHSY; CDR2 reads FQNENV. V shed 4 bases and J shed 3 bases, with 10 bases lying between them. This CDR3 region has 13 residues. The CDR3 is CASSPDSRYEQYF. As DNA, the CDR3 is TGTGCCAGCAGCCCAGACAGCCGCTACGAGCAGTACTTC.

With regard to this clone: One end of the junction does not line up with germline, which may come from a read error. V is TRBV28 and J is TRBJ1-2; D is perhaps TRBD1 (5 bases). This CDR3 contains 15 residues. Germline V gene lookup returns CDR1 MDHEN and CDR2 SYDVKM. The CDR3 DNA reads TGTGCCAGCGGCCGGCGTCGGGGACTGAGCTATGACTACACCTTC. It translates to CASGRRRGLSYDYTF.

The genes are TRBV10-2 and TRBJ2-1; the D gene is possibly TRBD2 (6 bases). The CDR3 length is 12 residues. V was trimmed by 2 bases and J by 10 bases, leaving 9 bases between them. Looked up from germline, CDR1 is WSHSY and CDR2 is SAAADI. The CDR3 DNA is TGCGCCAGCAGTGAGATGGGAGGCGAGCAGTTCTTC. Encoded protein: CASSEMGGEQFF.

This clone was observed once. The J gene is TRBJ2-3, the V gene TRBV4-1; 8 bases align to TRBD1. The CDR3 covers 14 residues. Germline V gene sequence: CDR1 MGHRA, CDR2 YSYEKL. Unmatched junction bases numbered 3, after V lost 6 bases and J lost 1 base. CDR3 in amino acids: CASSPDRGTDTQYF. The CDR3 DNA sequence: TGCGCCAGCAGTCCGGACAGGGGCACAGATACGCAGTATTTT.

The chain combines TRBV15 with TRBJ2-7; 9 bases fit TRBD1. V was pared by 0 bases and J by 0 bases, with 3 bases of the junction left unmatched. This CDR3 is built from 16 residues. Germline assignment: CDR1 LNHNV and CDR2 YYDKDF (reference sequence). The CDR3 DNA is TGTGCCACCAGCAGAGAAGGGACAGGGCTCTCCTACGAGCAGTACTTC. Translated: CATSREGTGLSYEQYF.

A single count supports this clone. This chain links TRBV6-4 with TRBJ1-2; D call uncertain. The ends were cut back, 6 bases at V and 8 bases at J, with 16 bases in the middle. The CDR3 length is 13 residues. Per the germline V gene, CDR1 is MRHNA and CDR2 is SNTAGT. As DNA, the CDR3 is TGTGCCAGCAGCCCGGGGAGGAGCATGGGCTACACCTTC. Translated, it gives CASSPGRSMGYTF.

This chain uses TRBV5-6 with TRBJ2-3; 12 nucleotides line up with TRBD1. Germline-derived CDR1 and CDR2 are SGHDT and YYEEEE. The V segment lost 4 bases and the J segment 4 bases; nucleotides outside the gene matches: 7. This CDR3 is built from 16 residues. Here the CDR3 DNA reads TGTGCCAGCAGCGCCGCCGGGACAGGGGGCGCAGATACGCAGTATTTT. Translated: CASSAAGTGGADTQYF.

V and J are TRBV27 and TRBJ2-7, with TRBD2 identical over 12 bases. CDR1 and CDR2 from the germline V gene are MNHEY and SMNVEV (reference sequence). Germline trimming cut 5 bases from V and 9 bases from J; bases unmatched to any gene: 14. CDR3 length equals 16 residues. In DNA, the CDR3 is TGTGCCAGCAGTCCTGAGGGACTAGCGGGTTGGTTGGGGCAGTACTTC. Its translation is CASSPEGLAGWLGQYF.

This chain uses TRBV6-5 with TRBJ1-1; D possibly corresponds to TRBD1 (6 bases). There are 15 residues in the CDR3. V dropped 0 bases and J dropped 1 base, with 9 bases sitting between them. Germline CDR1 and CDR2: MNHEY and SVGAGI. This CDR3 reads CASSYSRTANTEAFF. DNA of the CDR3: TGTGCCAGCAGTTACTCCAGGACAGCGAACACTGAAGCTTTCTTT.

The chain recombines TRBV4-1 with TRBJ1-1, with D possibly being TRBD1 (5 bases). Germline V gene lookup returns CDR1 MGHRA and CDR2 YSYEKL. Trimming took off 3 bases at V and 4 bases at J, with 18 bases between the two ends. This CDR3 is built from 16 residues. CDR3 coding DNA: TGCGCCAGCAGCCAGCCCGACAGAGGCCGCGGCACTGAAGCTTTCTTT. Translation gives CASSQPDRGRGTEAFF.

This chain connects TRBV7-6 to TRBJ2-1; TRBD2 matches at 12 bases. Germline values: CDR1 SGHVS, CDR2 FNYEAQ. CDR3 length equals 16 residues. V gave up 5 bases and J gave up 3 bases; unmatched junction bases: 5. CDR3 region: CASSATSGGYYNEQFF. In nucleotides, the CDR3 is TGTGCCAGCAGCGCCACTAGCGGGGGGTACTACAATGAGCAGTTCTTC.

This clone turned up a few times. This chain joins TRBV7-7 and TRBJ2-1, with a tentative D call TRBD2 (5 bases). The germline V gene has CDR1 SSHAT and CDR2 FNYEAQ (reference sequence). Trimming took off 5 bases at V and 6 bases at J, with 8 bases between the two ends. The CDR3 is 12 residues long. The chain's CDR3 is CASSPGLNEQFF. The CDR3 region has the DNA TGTGCCAGCAGCCCCGGACTCAATGAGCAGTTCTTC.

This clone was seen a handful of times. The chain has TRBV11-2 and TRBJ2-2; 7 bases match TRBD2. CDR3 length: 14 amino acids. V was pared by 4 bases and J by 5 bases, with 4 bases of the junction left unmatched. CDR1 is SGHAT and CDR2 is FQNNGV in the germline V gene. CDR3: CASSWLAATGELFF. The CDR3 DNA sequence: TGTGCCAGCAGCTGGCTAGCGGCGACCGGGGAGCTGTTTTTT.

This clone was detected only a few times. The genes are TRBV2 and TRBJ2-3, with D hard to call. Germline V lookup: CDR1 SNHLY, CDR2 FYNNEI. V lost 7 bases and J lost 2, with 7 bases in between. The CDR3 has 12 amino acids. The CDR3 is CASMYYTDTQYF. For the CDR3, the DNA is TGTGCCAGCATGTACTACACAGATACGCAGTATTTT.

Only a few counts were recorded for this clone. This rearrangement joins TRBV7-2 to TRBJ2-7, with 12 bases lining up with TRBD2. The CDR3 extends over 16 amino acids. Germline assignment: CDR1 SGHTA and CDR2 FQGNSA. After removal of 5 bases from V and 6 bases from J, the junction contained 11 bases not matched to a gene. The CDR3 DNA follows: TGTGCCAGCAGCCCGGAGCTAGCGGGAGGGAGGGGCGAGCAGTACTTC. It specifies CASSPELAGGRGEQYF. Supplemented by reference TRBV7-2 and TRBJ2-7, the full variable domain reads GAGVSQSPSNKVTEKGKDVELRCDPISGHTALYWYRQSLGQGLEFLIYFQGNSAPDKSGLPSDRFSAERTGGSVSTLTIQRTQQEDSAVYLCASSPELAGGRGEQYFGPGTRLTVT.

The chain links TRBV6-1 to TRBJ2-5; D might be TRBD2 (6 bases). The J call is in doubt because the DNA end fits TRBJ2-7 better. The germline V gene has CDR1 MNHNS and CDR2 SASEGT. The CDR3 contains 16 residues. The CDR3, as DNA: TGTGCCAGCAGTGAATGGGGAGCGGGCCTTGCCTACGAGCAGTACTTC. Amino acid sequence: CASSEWGAGLAYEQYF.